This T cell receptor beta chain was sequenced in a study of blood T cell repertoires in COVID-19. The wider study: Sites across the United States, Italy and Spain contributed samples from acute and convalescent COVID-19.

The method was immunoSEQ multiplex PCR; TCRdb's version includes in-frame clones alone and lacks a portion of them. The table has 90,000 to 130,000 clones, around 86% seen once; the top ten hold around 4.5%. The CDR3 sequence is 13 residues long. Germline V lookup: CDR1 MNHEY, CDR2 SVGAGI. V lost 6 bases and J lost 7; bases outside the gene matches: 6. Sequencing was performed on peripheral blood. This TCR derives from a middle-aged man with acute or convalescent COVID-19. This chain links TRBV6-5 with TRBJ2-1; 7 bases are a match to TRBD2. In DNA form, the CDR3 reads TGTGCCAGCAGACCGGGACTACTGAATGAGCAGTTCTTC. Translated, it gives CASRPGLLNEQFF.